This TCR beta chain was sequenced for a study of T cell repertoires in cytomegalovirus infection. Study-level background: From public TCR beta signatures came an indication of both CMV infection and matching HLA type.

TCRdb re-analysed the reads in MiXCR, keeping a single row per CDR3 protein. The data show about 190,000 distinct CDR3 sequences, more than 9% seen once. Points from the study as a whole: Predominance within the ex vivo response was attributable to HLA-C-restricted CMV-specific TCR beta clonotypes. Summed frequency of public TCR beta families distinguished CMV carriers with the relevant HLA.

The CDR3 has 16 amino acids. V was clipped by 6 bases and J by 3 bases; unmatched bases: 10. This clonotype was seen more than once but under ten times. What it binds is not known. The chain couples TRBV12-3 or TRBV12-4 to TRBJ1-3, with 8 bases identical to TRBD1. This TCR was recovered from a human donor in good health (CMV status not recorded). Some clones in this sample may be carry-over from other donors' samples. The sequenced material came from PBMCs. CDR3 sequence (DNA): TGTGCCAGCAGATCTCGACAGGGGACGGGTGGAAACACCATATATTTT. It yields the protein CASRSRQGTGGNTIYF.